Listed below are T cell receptor beta chains from one sample, sequenced in a study of regulatory T cells in long-lasting Graves disease. TCRdb analysed the multiplex PCR reads with MiXCR anew, one entry per CDR3 protein. The sample comprises approximately 400,000 distinct CDR3 sequences, around 15% of which are singletons, and 20% to 25% rests with the top ten. The specimen was peripheral blood mononuclear cells (PBMCs), collected at new diagnosis, from a patient treated with antithyroid drugs. The source is a female donor with Graves disease. CDR3s include the opening cysteine and the closing phenylalanine or tryptophan. D genes are given only for firm matches. Clone size is shown for a subset of rows, as once, few, many or a class of expanded clone.

few	TRBJ2-1	TRBV6-2/TRBV6-3	.	CASSTAGNEQFF	TGTGCCAGCAGTACGGCGGGCAATGAGCAGTTCTTC
many	TRBJ1-1	TRBV29-1	.	CSVEEGDTEAFF	TGCAGCGTTGAGGAGGGTGACACTGAAGCTTTCTTT
many	TRBJ1-2	TRBV2	.	CASRGMVRPRILNYGYTF	TGTGCCAGCAGAGGCATGGTCAGACCAAGAATCCTTAACTATGGCTACACCTTC
many	TRBJ1-1	TRBV7-3	.	CASSSEGSTEAFF	TGTGCCAGCAGCTCAGAGGGGTCCACTGAAGCTTTCTTT
.	TRBJ2-7	TRBV19	TRBD1	CASSITTTGHSYEQYF	TGTGCCAGTAGTATCACCACGACAGGGCACTCCTACGAGCAGTACTTC
.	TRBJ2-5	TRBV18	.	CASSPRLNQETQYF	TGTGCCAGCTCACCACGTCTCAATCAAGAGACCCAGTACTTC
many	TRBJ2-7	TRBV20-1	TRBD2	CSAIYLTVHQGLAGREQYF	TGCAGTGCTATTTACCTCACAGTCCATCAGGGACTAGCGGGGAGAGAGCAGTACTTC
.	TRBJ2-4	TRBV27	.	CASAKSKYF	TGTGCCAGCGCCAAGTCGAAGTACTTC
many	TRBJ2-1	TRBV28	.	CASSLVDSNEQFF	TGTGCCAGCAGTTTAGTCGATTCGAATGAGCAGTTCTTC
many	TRBJ1-5	TRBV15	TRBD1	CATSRPDRISNQPQHF	TGTGCCACCAGCAGACCGGACAGGATAAGCAATCAGCCCCAGCATTTT
.	TRBJ1-3	TRBV13	TRBD1	CASSRRGATVYGNTIYF	TGTGCCAGCAGCCGCAGGGGGGCCACAGTTTATGGAAACACCATATATTTT
many	TRBJ2-1	TRBV2	.	CASSESDNEQFF	TGTGCCAGCAGTGAATCCGATAATGAGCAGTTCTTC
many	TRBJ2-3	TRBV7-9	.	CASRENTDTQYF	TGTGCCAGCAGGGAGAACACAGATACGCAGTATTTT
many	TRBJ2-3	TRBV13	TRBD2	CASSSPDRALLAGDTDTQYF	TGTGCCAGCAGCTCACCGGACAGGGCCCTACTAGCGGGGGACACAGATACGCAGTATTTT
few	TRBJ2-3	TRBV10-1	.	CASSSTFSSPDTQYF	TGCGCCAGCAGCTCGACATTTTCATCCCCAGATACGCAGTATTTT
many	TRBJ1-1	TRBV5-1	.	CASSTGGENTEAFF	TGCGCCAGCAGCACCGGCGGGGAGAACACTGAAGCTTTCTTT
many	TRBJ2-5	TRBV24-1	TRBD1	CATSEADRGRETQYF	TGTGCCACCAGTGAGGCCGACAGGGGTCGGGAGACCCAGTACTTC
many	TRBJ2-1	TRBV12-3/TRBV12-4	.	CASSSRPQSLVVRDEQFF	TGTGCCAGCAGTTCGCGCCCCCAAAGTTTGGTCGTCAGGGATGAGCAGTTCTTC
many	TRBJ2-1	TRBV6-2/TRBV6-3	.	CASSYSELNEQFF	TGTGCCAGCAGTTACTCGGAACTTAATGAGCAGTTCTTC
many	TRBJ2-3	TRBV7-9	.	CASRGLGSTDTQYF	TGTGCCAGCAGAGGGCTGGGAAGCACAGATACGCAGTATTTT
few	TRBJ2-6	TRBV5-1	.	CASSPWDFSGANVLTF	TGCGCCAGCAGCCCCTGGGACTTTTCTGGGGCCAACGTCCTGACTTTC
.	TRBJ1-2	TRBV30	TRBD1	CAWRGQANYGYTF	TGTGCCTGGAGGGGACAGGCGAACTATGGCTACACCTTC
many	TRBJ1-5	TRBV6-5	.	CASSYGDITQPQHF	TGTGCCAGCAGTTACGGCGACATAACTCAGCCCCAGCATTTT
few	TRBJ2-7	TRBV6-1	.	CASSTSLAYEQYF	TGTGCCAGCTCAACTAGTCTGGCCTACGAGCAGTACTTC
.	TRBJ2-2	TRBV10-3	TRBD2	CAISVSLAGVTNTGELFF	TGTGCCATCAGTGTTAGCCTAGCGGGAGTTACTAACACCGGGGAGCTGTTTTTT
many	TRBJ2-1	TRBV12-3/TRBV12-4	.	CASSWGSVGEQFF	TGTGCCAGCAGTTGGGGGTCGGTTGGGGAGCAGTTCTTC
few	TRBJ2-6	TRBV6-1	.	CASSGGPGQPSSGANVLTF	TGTGCCAGCTCTGGGGGGCCGGGACAGCCATCGTCTGGGGCCAACGTCCTGACTTTC
.	TRBJ1-2	TRBV30	.	CAWSVIGTYGYTF	TGTGCCTGGAGTGTAATAGGGACCTATGGCTACACCTTC
.	TRBJ1-5	TRBV2	TRBD1	CASGPGTGFTQPQHF	TGTGCCAGCGGTCCCGGGACAGGGTTCACTCAGCCCCAGCATTTT
many	TRBJ1-2	TRBV28	.	CASSLSPRPRGYTF	TGTGCCAGCAGTTTATCCCCACGGCCTAGGGGCTACACCTTC
.	TRBJ2-7	TRBV6-2/TRBV6-3	TRBD2	CASSKKEGLAGSYEQYF	TGTGCCAGCAGTAAAAAAGAGGGACTAGCGGGAAGCTACGAGCAGTACTTC
many	TRBJ2-7	TRBV27	.	CASSPRQEYYEQYF	TGTGCCAGCAGTCCCCGACAGGAGTACTACGAGCAGTACTTC
many	TRBJ2-1	TRBV30	TRBD2	CAWGGGLAGVGEQFF	TGTGCCTGGGGGGGGGGACTAGCGGGAGTAGGTGAGCAGTTCTTC
many	TRBJ2-7	TRBV28	TRBD1	CASSTPPTGSYEQYF	TGTGCCAGCAGTACCCCCCCGACAGGGTCCTACGAGCAGTACTTC
few	TRBJ2-3	TRBV24-1	.	CATSDRISGLGDTQYF	TGTGCCACCAGTGACAGGATTAGCGGCTTGGGGGATACGCAGTATTTT
many	TRBJ2-5	TRBV27	.	CASMGDVETQYF	TGTGCCAGCATGGGGGACGTGGAGACCCAGTACTTC
many	TRBJ2-5	TRBV6-1	.	CASTSGVLAQETQYF	TGTGCCAGCACCTCAGGTGTACTAGCCCAAGAGACCCAGTACTTC
many	TRBJ1-2	TRBV5-1	.	CASSRGIRPYGYTF	TGCGCCAGCAGCAGGGGAATCCGACCCTATGGCTACACCTTC
many	TRBJ2-5	TRBV20-1	.	CSARNGREFWETQYF	TGCAGTGCTAGGAATGGGCGGGAATTCTGGGAGACCCAGTACTTC
many	TRBJ2-3	TRBV10-2	TRBD2	CASIGQGLAGGPRTDTQYF	TGCGCCAGCATTGGCCAGGGGCTGGCGGGAGGGCCGAGGACAGATACGCAGTATTTT
.	TRBJ1-1	TRBV19	.	CASSIDKWMNTEAFF	TGTGCCAGTAGTATAGATAAGTGGATGAACACTGAAGCTTTCTTT
.	TRBJ2-5	TRBV6-2/TRBV6-3	TRBD2	CASSYSIQRGVLQETQYF	TGTGCCAGCAGTTACTCGATCCAGCGGGGGGTCCTCCAAGAGACCCAGTACTTC
many	TRBJ2-1	TRBV7-9	.	CASSSPGRAYNEQFF	TGTGCCAGCAGCTCCCCAGGGCGGGCCTACAATGAGCAGTTCTTC